This T cell receptor beta chain was identified during a study of cytomegalovirus exposure and HLA in healthy donors. Per the germline V gene, CDR1 is SGHAT and CDR2 is FQNNGV. The CDR3 has 12 residues. V was shortened by 5 bases and J by 5 bases, with 9 bases between the two germline ends. 13 Jbeta primers and 60 Vbeta primers were used for the PCR. Libraries were prepared by immunoSEQ multiplex PCR; TCRdb keeps only in-frame clonotypes and omits some of them. The sample includes over 90,000 clones, around 80% of them seen just once. This chain joins TRBV11-2 and TRBJ1-1, with D perhaps TRBD1 (6 bases). Sequenced sample: PBMCs. The TCR was taken from a woman in her late teens or twenties in good health and CMV-seropositive. As DNA, the CDR3 is TGTGCCAGCAGCCATACAGGGACTGAAGCTTTCTTT. This codes for CASSHTGTEAFF.